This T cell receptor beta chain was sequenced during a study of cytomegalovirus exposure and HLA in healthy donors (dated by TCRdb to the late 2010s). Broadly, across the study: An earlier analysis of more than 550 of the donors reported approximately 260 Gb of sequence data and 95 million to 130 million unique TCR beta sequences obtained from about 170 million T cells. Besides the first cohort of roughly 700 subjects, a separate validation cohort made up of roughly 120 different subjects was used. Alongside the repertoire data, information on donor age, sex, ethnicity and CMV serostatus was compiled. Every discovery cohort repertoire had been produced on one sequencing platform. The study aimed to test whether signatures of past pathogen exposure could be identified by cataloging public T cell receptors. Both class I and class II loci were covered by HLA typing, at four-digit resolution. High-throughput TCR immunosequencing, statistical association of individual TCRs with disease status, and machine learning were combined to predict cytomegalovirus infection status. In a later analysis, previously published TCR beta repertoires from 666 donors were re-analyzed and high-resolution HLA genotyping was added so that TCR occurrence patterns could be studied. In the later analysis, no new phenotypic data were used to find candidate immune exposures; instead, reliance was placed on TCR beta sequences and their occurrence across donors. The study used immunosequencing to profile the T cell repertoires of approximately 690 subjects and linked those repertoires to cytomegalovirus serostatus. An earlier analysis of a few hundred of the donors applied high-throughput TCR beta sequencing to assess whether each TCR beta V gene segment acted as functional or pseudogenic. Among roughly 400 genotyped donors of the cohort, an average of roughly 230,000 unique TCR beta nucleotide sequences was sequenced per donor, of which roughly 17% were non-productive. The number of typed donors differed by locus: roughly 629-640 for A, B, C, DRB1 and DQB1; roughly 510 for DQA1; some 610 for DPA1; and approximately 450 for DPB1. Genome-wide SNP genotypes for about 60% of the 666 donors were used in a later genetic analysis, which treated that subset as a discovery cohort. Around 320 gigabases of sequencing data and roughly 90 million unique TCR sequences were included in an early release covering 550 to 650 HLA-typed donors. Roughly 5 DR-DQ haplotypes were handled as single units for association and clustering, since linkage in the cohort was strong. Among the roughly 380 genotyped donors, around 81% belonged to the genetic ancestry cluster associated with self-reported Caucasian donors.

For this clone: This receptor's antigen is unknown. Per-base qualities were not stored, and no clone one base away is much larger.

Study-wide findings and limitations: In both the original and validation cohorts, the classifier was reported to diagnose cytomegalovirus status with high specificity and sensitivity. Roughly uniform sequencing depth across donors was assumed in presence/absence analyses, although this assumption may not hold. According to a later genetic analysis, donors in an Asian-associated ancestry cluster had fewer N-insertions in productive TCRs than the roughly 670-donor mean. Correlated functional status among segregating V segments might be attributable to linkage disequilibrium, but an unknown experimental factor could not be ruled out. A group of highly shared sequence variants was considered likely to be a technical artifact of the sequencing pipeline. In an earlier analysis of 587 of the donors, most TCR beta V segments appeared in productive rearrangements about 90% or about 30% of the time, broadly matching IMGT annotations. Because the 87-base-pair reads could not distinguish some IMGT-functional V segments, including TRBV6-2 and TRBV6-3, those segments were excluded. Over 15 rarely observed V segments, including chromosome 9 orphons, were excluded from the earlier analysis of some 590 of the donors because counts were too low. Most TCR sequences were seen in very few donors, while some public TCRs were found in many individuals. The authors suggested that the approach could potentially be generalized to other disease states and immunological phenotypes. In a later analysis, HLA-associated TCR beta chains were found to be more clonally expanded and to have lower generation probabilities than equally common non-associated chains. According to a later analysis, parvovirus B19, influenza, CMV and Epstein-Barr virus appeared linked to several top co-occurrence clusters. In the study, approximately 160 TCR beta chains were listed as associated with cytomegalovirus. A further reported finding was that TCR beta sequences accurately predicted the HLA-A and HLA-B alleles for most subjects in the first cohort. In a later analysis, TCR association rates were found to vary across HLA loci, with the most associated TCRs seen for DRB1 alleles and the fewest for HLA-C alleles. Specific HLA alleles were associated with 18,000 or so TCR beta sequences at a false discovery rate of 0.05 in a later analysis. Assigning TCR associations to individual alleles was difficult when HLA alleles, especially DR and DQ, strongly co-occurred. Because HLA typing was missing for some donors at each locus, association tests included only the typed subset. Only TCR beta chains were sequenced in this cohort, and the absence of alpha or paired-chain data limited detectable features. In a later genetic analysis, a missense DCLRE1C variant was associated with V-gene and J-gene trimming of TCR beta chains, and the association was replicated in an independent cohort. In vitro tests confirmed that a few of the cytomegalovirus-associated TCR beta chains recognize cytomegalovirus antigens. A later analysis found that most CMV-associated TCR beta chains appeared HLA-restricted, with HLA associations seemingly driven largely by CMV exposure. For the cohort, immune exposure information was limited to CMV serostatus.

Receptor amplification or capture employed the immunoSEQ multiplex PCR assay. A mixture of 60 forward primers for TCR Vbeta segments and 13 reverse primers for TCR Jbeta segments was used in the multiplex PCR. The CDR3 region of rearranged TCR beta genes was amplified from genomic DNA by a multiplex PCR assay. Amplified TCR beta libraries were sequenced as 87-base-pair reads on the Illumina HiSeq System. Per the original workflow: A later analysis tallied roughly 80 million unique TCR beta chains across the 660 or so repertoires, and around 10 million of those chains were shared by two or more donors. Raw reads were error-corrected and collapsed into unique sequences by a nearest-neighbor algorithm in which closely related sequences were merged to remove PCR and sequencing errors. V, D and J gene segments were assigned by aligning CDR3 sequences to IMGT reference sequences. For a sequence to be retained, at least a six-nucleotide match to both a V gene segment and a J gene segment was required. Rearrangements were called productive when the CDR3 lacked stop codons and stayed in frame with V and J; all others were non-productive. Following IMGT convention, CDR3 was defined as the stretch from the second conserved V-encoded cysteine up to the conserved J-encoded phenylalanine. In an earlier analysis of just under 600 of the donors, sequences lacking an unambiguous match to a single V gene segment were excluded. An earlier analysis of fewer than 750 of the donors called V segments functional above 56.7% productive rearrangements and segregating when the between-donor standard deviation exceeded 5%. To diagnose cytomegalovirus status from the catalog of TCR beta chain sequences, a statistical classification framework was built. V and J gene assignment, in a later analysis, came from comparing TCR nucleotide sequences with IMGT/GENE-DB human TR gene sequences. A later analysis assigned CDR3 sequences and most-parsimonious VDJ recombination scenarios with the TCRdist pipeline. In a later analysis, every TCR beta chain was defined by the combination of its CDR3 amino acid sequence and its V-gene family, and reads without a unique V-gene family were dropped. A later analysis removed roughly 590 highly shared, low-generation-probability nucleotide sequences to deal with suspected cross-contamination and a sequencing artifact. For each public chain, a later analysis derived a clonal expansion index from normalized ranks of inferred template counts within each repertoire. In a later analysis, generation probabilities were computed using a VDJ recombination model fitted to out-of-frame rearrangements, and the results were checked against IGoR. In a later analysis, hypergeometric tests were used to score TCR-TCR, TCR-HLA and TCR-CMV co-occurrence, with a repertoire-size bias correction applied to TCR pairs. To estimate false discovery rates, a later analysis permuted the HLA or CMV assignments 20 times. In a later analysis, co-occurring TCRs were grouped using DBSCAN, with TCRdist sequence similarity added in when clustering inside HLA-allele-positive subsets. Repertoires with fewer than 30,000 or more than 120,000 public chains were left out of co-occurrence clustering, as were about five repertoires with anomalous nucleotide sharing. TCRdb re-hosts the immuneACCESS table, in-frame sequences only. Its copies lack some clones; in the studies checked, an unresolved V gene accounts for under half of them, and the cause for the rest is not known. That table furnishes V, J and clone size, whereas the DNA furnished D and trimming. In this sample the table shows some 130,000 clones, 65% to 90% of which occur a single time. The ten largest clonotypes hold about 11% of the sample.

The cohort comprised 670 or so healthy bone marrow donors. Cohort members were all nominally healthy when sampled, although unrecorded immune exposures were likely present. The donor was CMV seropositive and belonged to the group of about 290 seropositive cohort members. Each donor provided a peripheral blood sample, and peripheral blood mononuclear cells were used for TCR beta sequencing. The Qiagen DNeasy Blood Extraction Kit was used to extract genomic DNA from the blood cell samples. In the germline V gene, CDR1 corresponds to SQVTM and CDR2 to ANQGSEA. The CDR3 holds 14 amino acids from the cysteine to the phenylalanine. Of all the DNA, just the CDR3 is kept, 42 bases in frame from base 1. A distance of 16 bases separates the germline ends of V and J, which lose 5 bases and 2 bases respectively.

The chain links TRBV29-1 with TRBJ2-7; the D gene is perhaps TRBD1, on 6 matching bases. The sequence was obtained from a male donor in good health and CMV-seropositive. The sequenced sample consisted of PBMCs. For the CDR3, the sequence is CSVRRDTLTYEQYF. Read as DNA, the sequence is TGCAGCGTTCGCAGGGACACCCTCACCTACGAGCAGTACTTC.